This T cell receptor beta chain was profiled in a study of T cells in Graves' hyperthyroidism and ophthalmopathy. This CDR3 has 14 amino acids. Trimming took 2 bases from V and 8 from J; bases not matched to a gene: 5. In germline, CDR1 is WSHSY, CDR2 SAAADI. Stable Graves' hyperthyroidism meant no ophthalmopathy progression within 18 months. With a duration under 2 months, the hyperthyroidism was newly diagnosed in patients aged 18 to 65. TCR beta CDR3 regions were amplified from RNA. The study used the HTBI primer set for a first-round RT-PCR of the TCR CDR3. TCRdb used MiXCR to reprocess the multiplex PCR reads, holding one entry per CDR3 protein. The table has hundreds of thousands of distinct CDR3 sequences, more than 45% seen once; the top ten hold just over 8%.

Sequencing used peripheral blood or thyroid tissue (not recorded which). The chain employs TRBV10-2 and TRBJ2-5; 10 bases agree with TRBD2. The receptor was derived from a woman aged 18-29 years with Graves' hyperthyroidism. This chain's CDR3 is CASSEPLAGRTQYF. The CDR3 bases are TGCGCCAGCAGTGAGCCACTAGCGGGACGTACCCAGTACTTC.